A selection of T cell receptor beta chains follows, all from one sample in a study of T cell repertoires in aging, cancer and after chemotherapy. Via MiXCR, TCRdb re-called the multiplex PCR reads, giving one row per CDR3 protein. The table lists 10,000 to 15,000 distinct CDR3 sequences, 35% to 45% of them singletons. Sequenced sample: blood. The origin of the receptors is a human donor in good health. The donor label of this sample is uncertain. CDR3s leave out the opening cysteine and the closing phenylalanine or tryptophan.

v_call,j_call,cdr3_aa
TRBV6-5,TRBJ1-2,ASGVGPTFYT
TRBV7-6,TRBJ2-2,ASRPGQGPPGELF
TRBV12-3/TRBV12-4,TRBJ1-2,ASSFPRVSYT
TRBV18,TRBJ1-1,ASSPGQVIEAF
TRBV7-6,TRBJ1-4,ASSPGTVNEKLF
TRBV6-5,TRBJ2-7,ASNWGRGSYEQY
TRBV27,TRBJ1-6,ASSFRGSPLH
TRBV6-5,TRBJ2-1,ASSRGKGTRGSEQF
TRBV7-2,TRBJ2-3,ASSQRGGQY
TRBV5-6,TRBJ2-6,ASSASGANVLT
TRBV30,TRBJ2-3,AWSVQSPDTQY
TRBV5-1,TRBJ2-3,ASSPEGVNTDTQY
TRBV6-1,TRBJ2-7,ASSEASGRYNEQY
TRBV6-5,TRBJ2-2,ASRSGGDNTGELF
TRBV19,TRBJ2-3,ASSIVLSLGSTDTQY
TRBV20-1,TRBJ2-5,SARRLAGDQETQY
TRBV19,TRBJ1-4,ASSVGPLNEKLF
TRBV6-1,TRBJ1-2,ASTPRADYGYT
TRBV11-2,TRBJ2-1,ASSLNSINEQF
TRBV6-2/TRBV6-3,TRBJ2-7,ASSYVRRVKY
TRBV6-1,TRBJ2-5,ASRLAGGQETQY
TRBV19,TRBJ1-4,ASKILSATNEKLF
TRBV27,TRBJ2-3,ASRRGTGSTDTQY
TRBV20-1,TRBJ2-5,SARDRPQTQY
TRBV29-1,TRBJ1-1,SVPSTDPTEAF
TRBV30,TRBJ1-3,AWSANGNTIY
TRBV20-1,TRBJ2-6,SATSSSGANVLT
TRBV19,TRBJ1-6,ASGHRDYNSPLH
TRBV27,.,ASSFLSRHEQY
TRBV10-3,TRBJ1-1,AISGTTGWDTEAF
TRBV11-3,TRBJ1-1,ASSLTFDEAF
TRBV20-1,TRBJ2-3,SAEGIAGHFTDTQY
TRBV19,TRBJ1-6,ASTTGTGVYNSPLH
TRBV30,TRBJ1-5,AWSVGGTGGTPQH
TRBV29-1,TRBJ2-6,SVDSRERSSGANVLT
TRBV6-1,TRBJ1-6,ASRRQVLYGDSPLH
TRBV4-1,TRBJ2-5,ASSRQALAGQETQY
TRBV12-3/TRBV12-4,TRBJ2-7,ASSFGGSYEQY
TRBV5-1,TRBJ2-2,ASSTDSSNTGELF
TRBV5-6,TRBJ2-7,ASSLDGTGGHEQY
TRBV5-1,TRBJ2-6,ASSPVGTGANVLT
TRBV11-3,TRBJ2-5,ASGGEGETQY
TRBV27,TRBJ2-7,ASSWGQGAYEQY
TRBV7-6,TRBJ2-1,ASSFARLAGVQNEQF
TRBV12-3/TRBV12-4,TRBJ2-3,ASSRNSLWDTQY
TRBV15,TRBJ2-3,ATSPPFATQY
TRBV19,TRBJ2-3,ASRNRGHSSTDTQY
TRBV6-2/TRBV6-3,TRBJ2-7,ASSYSSTSGYEQY
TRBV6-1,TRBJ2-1,ASLQYNEQF
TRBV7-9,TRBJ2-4,ANSLGTGLLQY